This section outlines one T cell receptor (beta chain) sequence together with its context. The sample is drawn from a study of T-cell reconstitution after alpha-beta-depleted transplantation in children. Germline V gene lookup returns CDR1 SEHNR and CDR2 FQNEAQ (reference sequence). The CDR3 is 16 amino acids. The V end was cut by 1 base, the J end by 2 bases, with 14 bases between. Unique molecular identifiers were built into the TCRbeta library. TCRdb re-analysed the PCR reads in MiXCR, keeping a single row per CDR3 protein. The sample lists 530,000 or so distinct CDR3 sequences, over 20% occurring once.

The material was PBMCs, obtained before TCRalphabeta/CD19-depleted stem cell transplant. The J gene is TRBJ2-5, the V gene TRBV7-9, with D possibly being TRBD1 (5 bases). The TCR was taken from a boy under two years old with Wiskott-Aldrich syndrome, due to receive a stem cell transplant. The DNA of the CDR3 is TGTGCCAGCAGCTTAGGGGTCCAGGGTTCGCAAGAGACCCAGTACTTC. This encodes CASSLGVQGSQETQYF.